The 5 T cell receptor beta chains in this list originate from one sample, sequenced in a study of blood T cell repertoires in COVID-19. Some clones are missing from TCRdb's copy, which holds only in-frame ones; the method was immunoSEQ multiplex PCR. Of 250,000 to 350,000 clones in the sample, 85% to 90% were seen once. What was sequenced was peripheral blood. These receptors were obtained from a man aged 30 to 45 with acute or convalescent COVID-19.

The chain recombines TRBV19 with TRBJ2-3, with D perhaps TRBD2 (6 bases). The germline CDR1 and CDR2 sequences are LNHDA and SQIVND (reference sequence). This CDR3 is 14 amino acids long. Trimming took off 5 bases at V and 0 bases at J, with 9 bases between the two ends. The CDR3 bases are TGTGCCAGTAGTGTTAGCGGAAGCACAGATACGCAGTATTTT. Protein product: CASSVSGSTDTQYF.

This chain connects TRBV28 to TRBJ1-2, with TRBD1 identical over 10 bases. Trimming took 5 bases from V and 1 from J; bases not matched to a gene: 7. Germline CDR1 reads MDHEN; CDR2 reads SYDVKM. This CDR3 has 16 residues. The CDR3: CASSAPGTGDNYGYTF. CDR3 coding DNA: TGTGCCAGCAGTGCCCCCGGGACAGGGGATAACTATGGCTACACCTTC.

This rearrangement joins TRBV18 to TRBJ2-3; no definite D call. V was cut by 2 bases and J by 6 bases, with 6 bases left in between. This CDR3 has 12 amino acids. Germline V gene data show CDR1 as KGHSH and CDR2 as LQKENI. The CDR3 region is CASSPVGDTQYF. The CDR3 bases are TGTGCCAGCTCACCAGTCGGGGATACGCAGTATTTT. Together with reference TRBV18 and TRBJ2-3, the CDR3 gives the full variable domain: NAGVMQNPRHLVRRRGQEARLRCSPMKGHSHVYWYRQLPEEGLKFMVYLQKENIIDESGMPKERFSAEFPKEGPSILRIQQVVRGDSAAYFCASSPVGDTQYFGPGTRLTVL.

Here the CDR3 DNA reads TGCGCCAGCACCCGACAAGATACGCAGTATTTT. It is translated as CASTRQDTQYF. The chain is built from TRBV5-1 and TRBJ2-3; D is undetermined. From germline, CDR1 is SGHRS and CDR2 YFSETQ. V lost 6 bases and J 5 bases, leaving 7 bases between the germline ends. The CDR3 covers 11 residues.

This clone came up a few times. The CDR3 region is CASSEGYGYTF. The CDR3 region has the DNA TGTGCCAGCAGTGAGGGATATGGCTACACCTTC. This chain connects TRBV3-1 (or the pseudogene TRBV3-2) to TRBJ1-2; no definite D call. Germline V gene lookup returns CDR1 LGHDT and CDR2 YNNKEL (reference sequence). This CDR3 spans 11 amino acids. Trimming took 6 bases from V and 5 from J, leaving 7 bases between them.